This T cell receptor beta chain derives from a study of identical twins. Trimming cost V 1 base and J 5 bases, with 5 bases left between them. The CDR3 runs 12 residues. This clonotype was seen more than once but under ten times. TCRdb ran MiXCR on the 5' RACE reads and lists one entry per CDR3 protein. Of hundreds of thousands of distinct CDR3 sequences listed, more than 12% are singletons. The chain employs TRBV12-3 or TRBV12-4 and TRBJ1-2; D unclear. The sequencing sample was made of memory (CD45RO+) T cells sorted from blood. This TCR came from a woman aged 18-29 years in good health. The DNA of the CDR3 is TGTGCCAGCAGTTTAGAGAGTTATGGCTACACCTTC. It is translated as CASSLESYGYTF.